The present TCR beta chain was sequenced within a study of blood T cells in healthy people across ages. Primers used in a second PCR of about 7 to 12 cycles were a sample-barcoded 5' primer and a J-beta primer mix. TCRdb re-derived calls from the 5' RACE reads in MiXCR, one entry per CDR3 protein. This sample has 700,000 or so distinct CDR3 sequences, with approximately 22% found just once. Each of the donors had 8 to 10 milliliters of peripheral blood drawn into EDTA-treated Vacutainer tubes. A minimum of 6 million PBMCs was isolated per sample. This sequence was found in a man between 65 and 85 years old in good health. Specimen: blood.

The DNA for the CDR3 is TGTGCCAGCAGCACCTGGGAGATGGGGAACCCTAACTATGGCTACACCTTC. This encodes CASSTWEMGNPNYGYTF. The chain carries TRBV3-1 and TRBJ1-2; D is uncertain. Trimming removed 5 bases at V and 0 bases at J, with 19 bases between. The CDR3 extends over 17 amino acids. Germline-derived CDR1 and CDR2 are LGHDT and YNNKEL (reference sequence).